One sample yielded the 9 T cell receptor beta chains listed below, sequenced in a study of prognosis after radiotherapy for stage I lung cancer. Amplification of the TCR beta CDR3 (from genomic DNA) was done by two-round multiplex PCR. Gene-specific primers for each TRBV and TRBJ gene drove first-round PCR. TCRdb processed the multiplex PCR reads anew with MiXCR; each CDR3 protein has one entry. Of about 20,000 distinct CDR3 sequences listed, 35% to 45% were seen once; the top ten hold around 60%. Sequences were derived from PBMCs, sampled before or after stereotactic body radiation therapy (not recorded which). All receptors derive from a donor at least 50 years old with non-small cell lung cancer.

Regarding this clonotype: As the CDR3 is not closed by the conserved phenylalanine or tryptophan, this likely results from a read error. This chain's CDR3 is CASSKGGGGNTVELFS. As DNA, the CDR3 is TGTGCCAGCAGTAAGGGAGGGGGCGGTAACACCGTGGAGCTGTTTTCT. The gene calls are TRBV6-2 or TRBV6-3 and TRBJ2-2; D tentatively reads TRBD1 or TRBD2 (7 bases each). CDR3 size: 16 residues. Germline values: CDR1 MNHEY, CDR2 SVGEGT.

This clonotype was detected many times. J is TRBJ2-3 and V is TRBV3-1; TRBD2 matches 10 bases. With 0 bases clipped from V and 9 bases from J, the junction kept 12 bases outside the gene matches. In germline, CDR1 is LGHDT, CDR2 YNNKEL (reference sequence). The CDR3 is made up of 17 amino acids. CDR3 in amino acids: CASSQDRASGRSGTQYF. The DNA for the CDR3 is TGTGCCAGCAGCCAAGATAGGGCTAGCGGGAGATCAGGCACGCAGTATTTT.

This clonotype has at least ten counts. This chain links TRBV18 with TRBJ2-1; TRBD2 aligns across 8 bases. The CDR3 is 15 residues long. Germline V gene data show CDR1 as KGHSH and CDR2 as LQKENI. The ends lost 1 base at V and 2 bases at J; junction bases unmatched: 1. CDR3 sequence: CASSPRAGAYNEQFF. The CDR3 DNA reads as TGTGCCAGCTCACCACGAGCGGGAGCCTACAATGAGCAGTTCTTC. Full variable domain (rest looked up from reference TRBV18 and TRBJ2-1): NAGVMQNPRHLVRRRGQEARLRCSPMKGHSHVYWYRQLPEEGLKFMVYLQKENIIDESGMPKERFSAEFPKEGPSILRIQQVVRGDSAAYFCASSPRAGAYNEQFFGPGTRLTVL.

About this clonotype itself: The junction differs from germline at one of its ends, possibly a read error. This rearrangement joins TRBV6-2 or TRBV6-3 to TRBJ2-5, with a weak D call TRBD2 (6 bases). Germline values: CDR1 MNHEY, CDR2 SVGEGT. This CDR3 has 14 residues. CDR3 residues: CASSTPDARENQYF. The DNA of the CDR3 is TGTGCCAGCAGTACCCCCGATGCACGGGAGAACCAGTACTTC.

This clonotype was observed at least ten times. This rearrangement joins TRBV15 to TRBJ2-7; tentative D call: TRBD1 (6 bases). V was cut by 2 bases and J by 2 bases, with 13 bases left in between. This CDR3 has 15 amino acids. CDR1 is LNHNV, CDR2 YYDKDF, per germline (reference sequence). As DNA, the CDR3 is TGTGCCACCAGCAGATACACCGGGGACACCTACGAGCAGTACTTC. It translates to CATSRYTGDTYEQYF.

The table lists this clonotype with many counts. The rearrangement links TRBV19 to TRBJ2-1, with 7 bases that match TRBD1. This CDR3 contains 13 residues. The junction had 8 bases not matched to a gene; V was cut back by 6 bases and J by 9 bases. CDR1 and CDR2 (germline): LNHDA, SQIVND (reference sequence). CDR3 sequence: CASSTNRGTEQFF. The CDR3 nucleotides are TGTGCCAGTAGCACGAACAGGGGAACTGAGCAGTTCTTC.

This clonotype has a single count. The rearrangement links TRBV5-6 to TRBJ1-1; D gene ambiguous. The CDR3 totals 16 residues. Per the germline V gene, CDR1 is SGHDT and CDR2 is YYEEEE. V lost 3 bases to trimming and J lost 0 bases, with 15 bases between them. The CDR3 sequence is CASSWVGGRMNTEAFF. For the CDR3, the DNA is TGTGCCAGCAGCTGGGTCGGTGGGCGGATGAACACTGAAGCTTTCTTT.

J is TRBJ2-7 and V is TRBV7-3; 9 bases map to TRBD1. Germline V gene sequence: CDR1 SGHTA, CDR2 FQGTGA. J was trimmed by 2 bases and V by 6 bases; bases with no gene match: 8. This CDR3 spans 15 amino acids. The CDR3 here is CASSPSGDRAYEQYF. CDR3 bases: TGTGCCAGCAGTCCATCCGGGGACAGGGCCTACGAGCAGTACTTC.

This clonotype has a handful of counts. Possible read error: a much larger clone is one base away. The rearrangement links TRBV20-1 to TRBJ2-3; no firm D call. V lost 1 base to trimming and J lost 2 bases, with 7 bases between them. The CDR3 has 13 amino acids. Germline lookup yields CDR1 DFQATT and CDR2 SNEGSKA (reference sequence). In DNA form, the CDR3 reads TGCAGTGCTAGAGGAGTCGTCACAGATACGCAGTATTTT. This sequence encodes CSARGVVTDTQYF.